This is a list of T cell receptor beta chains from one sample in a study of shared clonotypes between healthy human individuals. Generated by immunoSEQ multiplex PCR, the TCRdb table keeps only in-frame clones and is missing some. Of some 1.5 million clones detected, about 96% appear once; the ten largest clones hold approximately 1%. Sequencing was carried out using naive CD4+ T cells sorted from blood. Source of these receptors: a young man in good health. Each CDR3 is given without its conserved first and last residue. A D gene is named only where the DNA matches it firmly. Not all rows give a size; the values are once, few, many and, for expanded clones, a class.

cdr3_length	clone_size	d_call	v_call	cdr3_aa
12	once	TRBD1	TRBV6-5	ASRTPGRGMGYT
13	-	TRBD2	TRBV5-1	ASSFGLAEFYEQY
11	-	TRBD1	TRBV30	AWMGQGNYGYT
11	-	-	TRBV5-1	ASSGGGTGELF
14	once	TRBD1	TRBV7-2	ASSLFPGTGVAEQY
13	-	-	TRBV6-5	ATATTEEGNQPQH
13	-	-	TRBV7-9	ASSPAGPTNEKLF
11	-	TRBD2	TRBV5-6	ASSSGGPREQY
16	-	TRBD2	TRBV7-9	ASSLVLAGPNPVNEQF
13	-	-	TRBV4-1	ASSQKGPNTDTQY
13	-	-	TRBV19	ASSIERTITYEQY
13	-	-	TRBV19	ASRSPPGGFYGYT
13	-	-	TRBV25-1	ASSDSRLGVYGYT
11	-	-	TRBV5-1	ASSYGSGEEQF
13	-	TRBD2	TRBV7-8	ASSSIAGGPGEQY
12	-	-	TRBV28	ASTLGGSSAEQY
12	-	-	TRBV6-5	ASSYSGFDEKLF
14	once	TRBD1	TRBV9	ASSVEPTGGYYEQY
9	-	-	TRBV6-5	ASRRLNEQF
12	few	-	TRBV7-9	ASSLGNQAYGYT
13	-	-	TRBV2	ASRSTVGGQETQY
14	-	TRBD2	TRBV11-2	ASSPGLAGSYNEQF
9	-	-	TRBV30	AWSNGDTQY
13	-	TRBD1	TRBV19	ASSTPDRGRTGYT
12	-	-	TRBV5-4	ASSLGQPNEKLF
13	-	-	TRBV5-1	ASTVWGPNTGELF
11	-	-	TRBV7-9	ASAGEPNQPQH
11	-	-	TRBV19	ASRAGRGEKLF
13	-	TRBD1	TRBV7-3	ASSPRQGVGDEQY
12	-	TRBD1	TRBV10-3	AISETGGDYGYT
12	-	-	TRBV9	ASSVISGSYEQY
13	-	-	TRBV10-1	ASSEDVGSWNEQF
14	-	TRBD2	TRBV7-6	ASSLEGLAAYNEQF
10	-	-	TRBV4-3	ASSRGGYEQY
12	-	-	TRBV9	ASSVGDVNTEAF
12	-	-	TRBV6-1	ASRRDGMNYEQY
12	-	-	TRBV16	ASSQATANTEAF
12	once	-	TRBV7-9	ASSLATRLGEQF
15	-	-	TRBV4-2	ASSQGSGGKGSYGYT
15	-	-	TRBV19	ASTNRHKGFQDGTQY
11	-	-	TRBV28	ASSLSDRGEAF
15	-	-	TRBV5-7	ASSSIRGSRLLDTQY
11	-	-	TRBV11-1	ASSSGTEETQY
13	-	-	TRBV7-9	ASSRPGDRNEKLF
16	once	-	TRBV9	ASSVVSGGGGGITEAF
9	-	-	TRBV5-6	ASSLLAEAF
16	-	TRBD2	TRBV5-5	ASSLLASPSGIKETQY